The sequence of this TCR beta chain was determined in a study of Ad26.COV2.S vaccination and SARS-CoV-2 variants. Study context: It was the COV1001 Ad26.COV2.S trial arm that included the donor. Doses of Ad26.COV2.S were injected into muscle once or twice, 56 days apart. Broader study findings: Reported post-vaccination CD8+ and CD4+ T cell responses to spike showed substantial breadth. Responses of T cells in total may have been underestimated by the TCR breadth and depth analyses.

This CDR3 is built from 16 residues. Germline V CDR1 and CDR2: LGHNA, YNFKEQ. The junction had 12 bases not matched to a gene; V was cut back by 6 bases and J by 4 bases. Treatment specified: roughly 19 received Ad26.COV2.S at low or high dose, single or two shots; several received placebo; per-sample allocation not given. Specimen acquisition occurred on day 63 following the initial vaccine or placebo injection. Profiling relied on immunoSEQ multiplex PCR, and the TCRdb table lists in-frame clones only, not all of them. The sample lists 350,000 to 450,000 clones; approximately 89% were seen once. The table lists this clone with a few counts. What it binds is unknown.

This chain uses TRBV4-2 with TRBJ2-7, with 10 bases fitting TRBD2. This specimen was peripheral blood, taken in a trial of Ad26.COV2.S vaccine versus placebo. The TCR comes from a person between 18 and 65 years old who received the Ad26.COV2.S COVID-19 vaccine or a placebo. CDR3 loop: CASSPLAGGGRYEQYF. The CDR3 DNA follows: TGTGCCAGCAGTCCTTTAGCGGGGGGAGGTAGGTACGAGCAGTACTTC.